These T cell receptor beta chains were read from a single sample in a study of T cells in Graves' hyperthyroidism and ophthalmopathy. TCRdb re-called the multiplex PCR reads through MiXCR, storing one row per CDR3 protein. Among some 360,000 distinct CDR3 sequences listed, around a sixth were seen once. Sequencing was carried out using blood. The receptors were sampled from a woman in her thirties or forties with Graves' ophthalmopathy. CDR3s include the opening cysteine and the closing phenylalanine or tryptophan. Fields, in order: CDR3 length, D gene, V gene, clone size, J gene, CDR3 DNA, CDR3 protein. The D gene is left open where the match is weak. Size is stated for part of the rows, as once, few or many counts, or as a class when the clone is expanded.

length: 16
D: TRBD1
V: TRBV6-5
size: many
J: TRBJ2-5
DNA: TGTGCCAGCAGTTCGGACAGGGGGCGGTCAGAAGAGACCCAGTACTTC
CDR3: CASSSDRGRSEETQYF

length: 12
D: -
V: TRBV12-3/TRBV12-4
size: many
J: TRBJ1-3
DNA: TGTGCCAGCAGCCTGGGATGGGACACCATATATTTT
CDR3: CASSLGWDTIYF

length: 13
D: -
V: TRBV29-1
size: many
J: TRBJ1-2
DNA: TGCAGCGTTGAGTCAGGCATATCCTATGGCTACACCTTC
CDR3: CSVESGISYGYTF

length: 14
D: -
V: TRBV6-2/TRBV6-3
size: -
J: TRBJ1-5
DNA: TGTGCCAGCAGTTACGGGGGCGAGAATCAGCCCCAGCATTTT
CDR3: CASSYGGENQPQHF

length: 14
D: -
V: TRBV27
size: -
J: TRBJ2-7
DNA: TGTGCCAGCAGTTCCTGGGGAAGTGATAACGAGCAGTACTTC
CDR3: CASSSWGSDNEQYF

length: 17
D: TRBD2
V: TRBV12-3/TRBV12-4
size: -
J: TRBJ2-7
DNA: TGTGCCAGCAGCCCGGGACTAGCGGGAGATGCTGCCTACGAGCAGTACTTC
CDR3: CASSPGLAGDAAYEQYF

length: 13
D: -
V: TRBV24-1
size: few
J: TRBJ1-1
DNA: TGTGCCACCAGTGCTAGAGGGGGTACTGAAGCTTTCTTT
CDR3: CATSARGGTEAFF

length: 14
D: -
V: TRBV28
size: many
J: TRBJ1-5
DNA: TGTGCCAGCAGTTTACTGGCCAACAGTCAGCCCCAGCATTTT
CDR3: CASSLLANSQPQHF

length: 14
D: -
V: TRBV6-1
size: few
J: TRBJ2-2
DNA: TGTGCCAGCAGTGAAGCGCTAGTCACCGGGGAGCTGTTTTTT
CDR3: CASSEALVTGELFF

length: 17
D: -
V: TRBV5-1
size: many
J: TRBJ2-7
DNA: TGCGCCAGCAGCATGACAGGAATCGGTCGGATCCGGTATGAGCAGTACTTC
CDR3: CASSMTGIGRIRYEQYF

length: 16
D: -
V: TRBV6-1
size: -
J: TRBJ1-1
DNA: TGTGCCAGCAGCCTTGTGGGGTTGGCCATGAACACTGAAGCTTTCTTT
CDR3: CASSLVGLAMNTEAFF

length: 15
D: -
V: TRBV28
size: many
J: TRBJ1-2
DNA: TGTGCCAGCAGTTCCCTCCTCGGGGCCTTCTATGGCTACACCTTC
CDR3: CASSSLLGAFYGYTF

length: 18
D: TRBD2
V: TRBV5-1
size: many
J: TRBJ2-7
DNA: TGCGCCAGCAGCTTGGTGGCGATGACTAGCGGGAGCTCGAACGAGCAGTACTTC
CDR3: CASSLVAMTSGSSNEQYF

length: 12
D: TRBD1
V: TRBV29-1
size: few
J: TRBJ2-7
DNA: TGCAGCGTTGAAAGACAGGGGGCCGAGCAGTACTTC
CDR3: CSVERQGAEQYF

length: 16
D: TRBD1
V: TRBV28
size: many
J: TRBJ1-1
DNA: TGTGCCAGCAGTGCCGCGACAGGGGCGTCGTACACTGAAGCTTTCTTT
CDR3: CASSAATGASYTEAFF

length: 15
D: TRBD2
V: TRBV27
size: many
J: TRBJ2-7
DNA: TGTGCCAGCAGCCCTTCCGGGACTAGGTCCTACGAGCAGTACTTC
CDR3: CASSPSGTRSYEQYF

length: 17
D: -
V: TRBV6-2/TRBV6-3
size: many
J: TRBJ1-1
DNA: TGTGCCAGCAGTTCGGAGACACTAAACCCAATGAACACTGAAGCTTTCTTT
CDR3: CASSSETLNPMNTEAFF

length: 16
D: TRBD1
V: TRBV24-1
size: many
J: TRBJ2-6
DNA: TGTGCCACCAGTGCCCACAGGGGGTCCGGGGCCAACGTCCTGACTTTC
CDR3: CATSAHRGSGANVLTF

length: 17
D: TRBD1
V: TRBV11-1
size: few
J: TRBJ2-6
DNA: TGTGCCAGCAGCCTAGACAGGGGGCCTTCCGGGGCCAACGTCCTGACTTTC
CDR3: CASSLDRGPSGANVLTF

length: 16
D: TRBD2
V: TRBV25-1
size: -
J: TRBJ2-7
DNA: TGTGCCAGCAGTGAGTCTTTCGCGGGAGGATCCTACGAGCAGTACTTC
CDR3: CASSESFAGGSYEQYF

length: 13
D: TRBD1
V: TRBV28
size: many
J: TRBJ1-1
DNA: TGTGCCAGCAGACTAACAGGGGACACTGAAGCTTTCTTT
CDR3: CASRLTGDTEAFF

length: 14
D: -
V: TRBV6-5
size: -
J: TRBJ2-3
DNA: TGTGCCAGCAGTTCGGACTTCCTTCAAGATACGCAGTATTTT
CDR3: CASSSDFLQDTQYF

length: 13
D: -
V: TRBV19
size: many
J: TRBJ2-7
DNA: TGTGCCAGTAGTTCCAAGAGGGGCCACGAGCAGTACTTC
CDR3: CASSSKRGHEQYF

length: 15
D: TRBD2
V: TRBV30
size: many
J: TRBJ2-5
DNA: TGTGCCTGGAGTGTAGTTGGTGGGGGGGGAGAGACCCAGTACTTC
CDR3: CAWSVVGGGGETQYF

length: 15
D: TRBD1
V: TRBV7-8
size: -
J: TRBJ2-7
DNA: TGTGCCAGCAGCTTTTCATGGACAGGGGGCCCCGAGCAGTACTTC
CDR3: CASSFSWTGGPEQYF

length: 16
D: TRBD2
V: TRBV20-1
size: many
J: TRBJ2-4
DNA: TGCAGTGCCCTAGCCATGGCGCGGGAGAAAGGAAACATTCAGTACTTC
CDR3: CSALAMAREKGNIQYF

length: 13
D: TRBD1
V: TRBV6-5
size: many
J: TRBJ1-2
DNA: TGTGCCAGCAGTCCCGACAGGGTGGATGGCTACACCTTC
CDR3: CASSPDRVDGYTF

length: 15
D: TRBD2
V: TRBV7-2
size: -
J: TRBJ2-7
DNA: TGTGCCAGCAGGTCTAGCGGCGGGAGTCGAAGCGAGCAGTACTTC
CDR3: CASRSSGGSRSEQYF

length: 16
D: TRBD2
V: TRBV6-2/TRBV6-3
size: many
J: TRBJ2-2
DNA: TGTGCCAGCAGTTTCTTGCGGGAGCCGTTGACCGGGGAGCTGTTTTTT
CDR3: CASSFLREPLTGELFF

length: 16
D: TRBD1
V: TRBV27
size: many
J: TRBJ2-3
DNA: TGTGCCAGCAGTTTATTAGGGACAGGACCCACAGATACGCAGTATTTT
CDR3: CASSLLGTGPTDTQYF

length: 12
D: -
V: TRBV6-2/TRBV6-3
size: few
J: TRBJ1-6
DNA: TGTGCGAGCGCCAGCCCAAGTTCACCCCTCCACTTT
CDR3: CASASPSSPLHF

length: 15
D: -
V: TRBV19
size: many
J: TRBJ1-5
DNA: TGTGCCAGTAGTACGATTATCCATAGCAATCAGCCCCAGCATTTT
CDR3: CASSTIIHSNQPQHF

length: 15
D: -
V: TRBV7-8
size: many
J: TRBJ2-7
DNA: TGTGCCAGCAGCTTTGGGACCACGACGGGCTACGAGCAGTACTTC
CDR3: CASSFGTTTGYEQYF

length: 16
D: -
V: TRBV20-1
size: many
J: TRBJ1-5
DNA: TGCAGTGCTAGTAAACCATCTACAGGGTTCAATCAGCCCCAGCATTTT
CDR3: CSASKPSTGFNQPQHF

length: 17
D: TRBD2
V: TRBV6-5
size: many
J: TRBJ2-7
DNA: TGTGCCAGCAGTTACGGGACTAGCGGGAGGGAGTACTACGAGCAGTACTTC
CDR3: CASSYGTSGREYYEQYF

length: 14
D: -
V: TRBV6-5
size: many
J: TRBJ1-5
DNA: TGTGCCAGCAGTTACGCAGGGGACGATCAGCCCCAGCATTTT
CDR3: CASSYAGDDQPQHF

length: 13
D: TRBD1
V: TRBV6-1
size: -
J: TRBJ2-7
DNA: TGTGCCAGCAGTGCGGGACAGCCCTACGAGCAGTACTTC
CDR3: CASSAGQPYEQYF

length: 11
D: -
V: TRBV4-1
size: many
J: TRBJ2-7
DNA: TGCGCCAGCAGCCACCTGGACGAGCAGTACTTC
CDR3: CASSHLDEQYF

length: 15
D: -
V: TRBV28
size: many
J: TRBJ2-7
DNA: TGTGCCAGCACCCCGGGGCTAGCGCGCTCCTACGAGCAGTACTTC
CDR3: CASTPGLARSYEQYF